This TCR beta chain was recovered during a study of CD8 T cells in ankylosing spondylitis. TCRdb reprocessed the 5' RACE reads with MiXCR, giving one entry per CDR3 protein. This table has about 750,000 distinct CDR3 sequences, 19% appearing once. Regarding this clonotype: Its matching antigen is unknown.

V was trimmed by 5 bases and J by 5 bases, leaving 16 bases between them. This CDR3 is 14 amino acids long. Study conclusions and caveats: What appeared characteristic of ankylosing spondylitis blood was a TCR beta motif of about eight highly homologous variants. There were earlier reports of some motif variants in reactive arthritis synovial fluid and blood.

This TCR came from a male donor with ankylosing spondylitis. J is TRBJ2-7 and V is TRBV12-3 or TRBV12-4; D is unresolved. Sequencing was performed on blood, either unsorted or a sorted T cell fraction (not recorded which). CDR3 protein: CASSTSLVPNEQYF. CDR3 DNA sequence: TGTGCCAGCAGTACCAGTCTAGTCCCCAACGAGCAGTACTTC.